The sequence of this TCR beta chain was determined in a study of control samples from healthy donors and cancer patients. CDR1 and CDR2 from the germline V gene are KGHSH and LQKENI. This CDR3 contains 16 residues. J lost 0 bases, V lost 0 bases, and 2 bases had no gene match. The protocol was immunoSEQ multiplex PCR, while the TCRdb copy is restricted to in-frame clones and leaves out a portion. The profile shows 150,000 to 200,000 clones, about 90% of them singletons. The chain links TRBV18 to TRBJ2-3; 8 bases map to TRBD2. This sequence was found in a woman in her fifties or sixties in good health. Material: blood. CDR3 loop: CASSPPSGTSTDTQYF. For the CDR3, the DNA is TGTGCCAGCTCACCACCTAGCGGGACTAGCACAGATACGCAGTATTTT.